The next 19 T cell receptor beta chains were all read from a single sample in a study of cytomegalovirus exposure and HLA in healthy donors. The study ran its PCR with 60 Vbeta and 13 Jbeta primers. Here immunoSEQ multiplex PCR was the method, and the copy in TCRdb shows in-frame clones only, minus some. The sample lists 100,000 or so clones; more than 65% were seen once. The sequenced material came from PBMCs. The origin of the receptors is a woman between 18 and 30 years old in good health and CMV-seronegative.

The V and J genes are TRBV6-1 and TRBJ1-1, with 7 bases lining up with TRBD1. The CDR3 spans 14 residues. Unmatched junction bases numbered 1, after V lost 2 bases and J lost 1 base. The V gene's germline CDR1 is MNHNS and CDR2 SASEGT. CDR3 coding DNA: TGTGCCAGCAGTGAAAGGACAGGGAACACTGAAGCTTTCTTT. This translates into CASSERTGNTEAFF.

This clone has only one observation. The chain joins TRBV19 to TRBJ2-3; 9 bases are shared with TRBD1. The V and J ends lost 6 bases and 4 bases, in that order; junction bases with no gene match: 8. Per germline, CDR1 LNHDA and CDR2 SQIVND (reference sequence). The CDR3 has 15 amino acids. The CDR3 region has the DNA TGTGCCAGTAGAGAGGGGACAGGGATGCCAGATACGCAGTATTTT. Its protein product is CASREGTGMPDTQYF.

The CDR3 sequence: CASSFSTSGGRDTDTQYF. The CDR3, as DNA: TGCGCCAGCAGCTTCTCTACTAGCGGGGGGCGCGACACAGATACGCAGTATTTT. V gene TRBV5-1 combines with J gene TRBJ2-3, with 12 nucleotides matching TRBD2. The CDR3 spans 18 residues. Trimming removed 2 bases from V and 2 bases from J; junction bases left unmatched: 9. Germline assignment: CDR1 SGHRS and CDR2 YFSETQ.

The rearrangement uses TRBV7-2 and TRBJ2-7; 9 nucleotides agree with TRBD2. Germline CDR1 and CDR2: SGHTA and FQGNSA. The ends lost 5 bases at V and 3 bases at J; junction bases unmatched: 8. The CDR3 covers 15 residues. In nucleotides, the CDR3 is TGTGCCAGCAGCCCGCAGGGACTAGCTGGCTACGAGCAGTACTTC. It translates to CASSPQGLAGYEQYF.

The chain has TRBV28 and TRBJ2-2; 9 nucleotides align to TRBD1. The V gene's germline CDR1 is MDHEN and CDR2 SYDVKM. The CDR3 is 16 amino acids. Unmatched junction bases numbered 4, after V lost 4 bases and J lost 1 base. The CDR3 is CASSSPGQGNTGELFF. The CDR3 coding sequence is TGTGCCAGCAGTTCGCCGGGACAGGGGAACACCGGGGAGCTGTTTTTT.

This clone came up a few times. The gene calls are TRBV4-1 and TRBJ2-4; TRBD1 matches at 11 bases. This CDR3 is 16 amino acids long. The V gene's germline CDR1 is MGHRA and CDR2 YSYEKL. Trimming took 5 bases from V and 1 from J; bases not matched to a gene: 4. The CDR3: CASSVGQGAAKNIQYF. In DNA, the CDR3 is TGCGCCAGCAGCGTAGGACAGGGGGCGGCCAAAAACATTCAGTACTTC.

With regard to this clone: Being one base from a much bigger clone, this may be a read error. Other nucleotide sequences in the sample specify the same CDR3. The rearrangement uses TRBV4-1 and TRBJ1-3; D is perhaps TRBD1 (6 bases). The V end was cut by 0 bases, the J end by 3 bases, with 12 bases between. CDR1 MGHRA and CDR2 YSYEKL come from the germline V gene. The CDR3 spans 16 residues. The CDR3 sequence is CASSQDTGGGGNTIYF. The CDR3 DNA is TGCGCCAGCAGCCAAGACACGGGGGGCGGTGGAAACACCATATATTTT.

The chain has TRBV7-3 and TRBJ2-3, with D possibly matching TRBD1 (6 bases). The V gene's germline CDR1 is SGHTA and CDR2 FQGTGA. The length of the CDR3 is 14 residues. Trimming cost V 0 bases and J 4 bases, with 8 bases left between them. The CDR3: CASSLTTGSDTQYF. Here the CDR3 DNA reads TGTGCCAGCAGCTTAACGACAGGATCAGATACGCAGTATTTT.

The chain links TRBV4-1 to TRBJ2-1; tentatively, D is TRBD2 (6 bases). This CDR3 is 16 amino acids long. The germline V gene encodes CDR1 MGHRA and CDR2 YSYEKL. Trimming took 4 bases from V and 3 from J, leaving 16 bases between them. The CDR3 sequence: CASSRSGTFVYNEQFF. CDR3 bases: TGCGCCAGCAGCCGTTCCGGGACTTTCGTCTACAATGAGCAGTTCTTC.

V usage is TRBV2 and J usage is TRBJ2-7; no reliable D call. V shed 3 bases and J shed 2 bases, with 11 bases lying between them. The CDR3 covers 14 residues. CDR1 is SNHLY, CDR2 FYNNEI, per germline. The DNA of the CDR3 is TGTGCCAGCAGTGACAGGCCAAACGCCTACGAGCAGTACTTC. Protein: CASSDRPNAYEQYF.

This chain joins TRBV4-3 and TRBJ2-3; 8 bases map to TRBD2. Germline V gives CDR1 LGHNA, CDR2 YSLEER. The CDR3 has 18 amino acids. V shed 0 bases and J 0 bases; nucleotides not matched to a gene: 8. CDR3 loop: CASSQDYRPSGSTDTQYF. CDR3 sequence (DNA): TGCGCCAGCAGCCAAGATTATCGTCCTAGCGGGAGCACAGATACGCAGTATTTT.

The J gene is TRBJ2-3, the V gene TRBV30; D remains unclear. Trimming removed 2 bases at V and 0 bases at J, with 6 bases between. The CDR3 sequence is 13 residues long. Germline-derived CDR1 and CDR2 are GTSNPN and SVGIG (reference sequence). The CDR3 region is CAWSTVSTDTQYF. The CDR3 region has the DNA TGTGCCTGGAGTACAGTGAGCACAGATACGCAGTATTTT. Variable domain in full (rest from reference TRBV30 and TRBJ2-3): SQTIHQWPATLVQPVGSPLSLECTVEGTSNPNLYWYRQAAGRGLQLLFYSVGIGQISSEVPQNLSASRPQDRQFILSSKKLLLSDSGFYLCAWSTVSTDTQYFGPGTRLTVL.

This chain uses TRBV11-2 with TRBJ2-1, with TRBD2 as a possible D gene (7 bases). The germline CDR1 and CDR2 sequences are SGHAT and FQNNGV. V dropped 5 bases and J dropped 5 bases, with 16 bases sitting between them. The CDR3 is made up of 15 amino acids. CDR3 nucleotide sequence: TGTGCCAGCAGCCCAAGGGGGGACTACCACAATGAGCAGTTCTTC. This encodes CASSPRGDYHNEQFF.

The CDR3 nucleotides are TGCGCCAGCAGCTCCACACCGGGACAGCTTCTCCCCTACGAGCAGTACTTC. Its protein is CASSSTPGQLLPYEQYF. The chain combines TRBV5-1 with TRBJ2-7, with 7 bases fitting TRBD1. The CDR3 extends over 17 amino acids. The germline gives CDR1 SGHRS, CDR2 YFSETQ. Trimming removed 3 bases from V and 2 bases from J; junction bases left unmatched: 14.

Here the CDR3 DNA reads TGTGCCAGCAGCTTAGGGGACAGGGGGCGCATTAGGCAGCCCCAGCATTTT. Amino acid sequence: CASSLGDRGRIRQPQHF. This sequence joins TRBV7-2 and TRBJ1-5; 12 bases fit TRBD1. This CDR3 comprises 17 residues. Unmatched junction bases numbered 8, after V lost 1 base and J lost 7 bases. From germline, CDR1 is SGHTA and CDR2 FQGNSA.

The chain has TRBV5-1 and TRBJ2-2; 10 bases match TRBD1. The CDR3 loop spans 17 amino acids. Germline CDR1 reads SGHRS; CDR2 reads YFSETQ. With V trimmed by 3 bases and J by 5 bases, 10 bases remained unmatched. The CDR3: CASSSGQGVRSTGELFF. DNA for the CDR3: TGCGCCAGCAGCTCTGGACAGGGGGTCAGATCTACCGGGGAGCTGTTTTTT.

CDR3 region: CASSSPGQGARGANVLTF. The CDR3 DNA follows: TGTGCCAGCAGCTCACCGGGACAGGGGGCGCGGGGGGCCAACGTCCTGACTTTC. The V and J genes are TRBV7-6 and TRBJ2-6; TRBD1 matches 12 bases. The CDR3 consists of 18 residues. V gave up 4 bases and J gave up 4 bases; unmatched junction bases: 8. Germline V gene lookup returns CDR1 SGHVS and CDR2 FNYEAQ.

The chain is built from TRBV11-2 and TRBJ2-7, with TRBD2 identical over 16 bases. This CDR3 has 18 residues. Per the germline V gene, CDR1 is SGHAT and CDR2 is FQNNGV. The trim removed 5 bases at V and 0 bases at J, leaving 7 bases unmatched. The CDR3 loop reads CASSRRGTSGRASYEQYF. The DNA for the CDR3 is TGTGCCAGCAGCCGAAGAGGGACTAGCGGGAGGGCCTCCTACGAGCAGTACTTC. The full variable domain, rest sourced from reference TRBV11-2 and TRBJ2-7, is EAGVAQSPRYKIIEKRQSVAFWCNPISGHATLYWYQQILGQGPKLLIQFQNNGVVDDSQLPKDRFSAERLKGVDSTLKIQPAKLEDSAVYLCASSRRGTSGRASYEQYFGPGTRLTVT.

This clone was detected once. The chain uses TRBV5-1 and TRBJ2-5, with D maybe TRBD2 (6 bases). The DNA end is a closer match to TRBJ2-7, so the J assignment may be wrong. Germline CDR1 is SGHRS and CDR2 is YFSETQ. The CDR3 runs to 13 residues. CDR3 region: CASRSGDGYEQYF. The DNA of the CDR3 is TGCGCCAGCCGCTCGGGGGATGGCTACGAGCAGTACTTC.